One sample yielded the 31 T cell receptor beta chains listed below, sequenced in a study of shared clonotypes between healthy human individuals. The method was immunoSEQ multiplex PCR; TCRdb's version includes in-frame clones alone and lacks a portion of them. The data show some 2 million clones, over 85% seen once. As defined, naive CD8 cells were CD45RO-negative and positively selected for CCR7, with terminally differentiated effector memory CD45RA+ cells excluded. Sequencing was done on a sample of naive CD8+ T cells sorted from blood. The receptors were gathered from a man between 18 and 35 years old in good health.

The rearrangement uses TRBV7-9 and TRBJ2-3; no clear D. This CDR3 comprises 14 residues. The V end was cut by 5 bases, the J end by 1 base, with 10 bases between. CDR1 and CDR2 (germline): SEHNR, FQNEAQ (reference sequence). In DNA form, the CDR3 reads TGTGCCAGCAGCCCCAGTTGGGGCACAGATACGCAGTATTTT. It encodes CASSPSWGTDTQYF.

The chain links TRBV7-9 to TRBJ2-5; no clear D. This CDR3 spans 15 amino acids. The V gene lost 5 bases and the J gene lost 0 bases, with 13 bases spanning the gap. Germline CDR1 reads SEHNR; CDR2 reads FQNEAQ (reference sequence). CDR3 DNA sequence: TGTGCCAGCAGCCAAAGTACCGAGCACCAAGAGACCCAGTACTTC. Translating it yields CASSQSTEHQETQYF.

The gene calls are TRBV6-1 and TRBJ1-1; D remains ambiguous. The CDR3 runs 12 residues. Between the trimmed V and J ends, which lost 2 bases and 9 bases, there was a span of 10 bases. Germline CDR1 is MNHNS and CDR2 is SASEGT. The CDR3 coding sequence is TGTGCCAGCAGTGAACAGCCAGTCCAAGCTTTCTTT. Amino acid sequence: CASSEQPVQAFF.

The chain links TRBV27 to TRBJ1-2, with TRBD1 matching over 8 bases. Germline CDR1 reads MNHEY; CDR2 reads SMNVEV (reference sequence). With 10 bases clipped from V and 7 bases from J, the junction kept 8 bases outside the gene matches. This CDR3 spans 12 amino acids. CDR3 amino acids: CATRGQVGGYTF. As DNA, the CDR3 is TGTGCCACCCGGGGACAGGTGGGTGGCTACACCTTC.

The rearrangement uses TRBV4-2 and TRBJ2-7; TRBD2 aligns across 12 bases. Germline lookup yields CDR1 LGHNA and CDR2 YNFKEQ. CDR3 length equals 17 residues. J gave up 0 bases and V 3 bases, and 6 bases lay outside the gene matches. The CDR3 nucleotides read TGTGCCAGCAGCCAGGAACTAGCGGGGGGCCTCTCCTACGAGCAGTACTTC. It specifies CASSQELAGGLSYEQYF.

The V gene is TRBV4-1, the J gene TRBJ1-2; 8 bases are a match to TRBD1. The V gene's germline CDR1 is MGHRA and CDR2 YSYEKL. V was clipped by 3 bases and J by 8 bases; unmatched bases: 5. The length of the CDR3 is 13 residues. CDR3 protein: CASSHQTGEGYTF. CDR3 sequence (DNA): TGCGCCAGCAGCCACCAGACAGGGGAGGGCTACACCTTC.

With respect to this clone: Other DNA sequences of this sample code for an identical CDR3. V is TRBV27 and J is TRBJ1-5; no clear D gene. This CDR3 comprises 14 residues. With 3 bases removed from V and 7 bases from J, the gap between germline ends came to 13 bases. Germline V gene lookup returns CDR1 MNHEY and CDR2 SMNVEV (reference sequence). CDR3 residues: CASSLAGYNQPQHF. The CDR3 nucleotides are TGTGCCAGCAGTTTGGCCGGCTACAACCAGCCCCAGCATTTT.

J is TRBJ2-7 and V is TRBV6-1; 10 bases are a match to TRBD1. CDR3 length equals 15 residues. The V segment lost 4 bases and the J segment 2 bases; nucleotides outside the gene matches: 5. The V gene's germline CDR1 is MNHNS and CDR2 SASEGT. CDR3 in DNA: TGTGCCAGCAGTGGTGGGACAGGGGTGACCTACGAGCAGTACTTC. Translated: CASSGGTGVTYEQYF.

This chain joins TRBV9 and TRBJ1-1; the D gene is possibly TRBD1 (6 bases). This CDR3 contains 14 residues. The germline V and J ends were trimmed by 4 bases and 0 bases, with 10 bases remaining between them. CDR1 and CDR2 (germline): SGDLS, YYNGEE. The CDR3 region has the DNA TGTGCCAGCAGCTTTGGGGGCGTGAACACTGAAGCTTTCTTT. It yields the protein CASSFGGVNTEAFF.

Remarks on this clone: Other DNA variants within this sample encode the same CDR3. J is TRBJ2-1 and V is TRBV6-5, with D perhaps being TRBD1 or TRBD2 (6 bases each). V dropped 0 bases and J dropped 5 bases, with 8 bases sitting between them. The CDR3 has 14 residues. CDR1 and CDR2 from the germline V gene are MNHEY and SVGAGI. Here the CDR3 reads CASSYSEGDNEQFF. The CDR3 bases are TGTGCCAGCAGTTACTCGGAGGGGGACAATGAGCAGTTCTTC.

A single count supports this clone. The chain has TRBV6-6 and TRBJ2-7; D may be TRBD1 (6 bases). The CDR3 runs to 12 residues. Trimming shortened V by 8 bases and J by 3 bases, and 11 bases separated the two germline ends. The germline CDR1 and CDR2 sequences are MNHNY and SVGAGI (reference sequence). CDR3 amino acids: CASSAGVYEQYF. The CDR3 nucleotides read TGTGCCAGCTCTGCAGGGGTCTACGAGCAGTACTTC.

The chain joins TRBV7-2 to TRBJ2-7; 8 positions agree with TRBD2. Germline assignment: CDR1 SGHTA and CDR2 FQGNSA. V lost 5 bases and J lost 6; bases outside the gene matches: 12. This CDR3 comprises 15 residues. CDR3 nucleotides: TGTGCCAGCAGCGAGTACGGGACTAGTTTCGGCGAGCAGTACTTC. Protein: CASSEYGTSFGEQYF.

The chain couples TRBV4-3 to TRBJ2-7, with 9 positions matching TRBD2. V dropped 0 bases and J dropped 4; count of bases not matched to a gene: 13. Germline CDR1 LGHNA, CDR2 YSLEER. This CDR3 comprises 18 residues. The CDR3: CASSQEGGIAGEGYEQYF. Written as DNA, the CDR3 is TGCGCCAGCAGCCAAGAGGGGGGTATAGCGGGAGAAGGGTACGAGCAGTACTTC.

The chain is built from TRBV10-3 and TRBJ2-3, with 7 bases aligning to TRBD2. This CDR3 is built from 15 residues. The V gene end was trimmed by 7 bases and the J gene end by 2 bases; junction bases not matched to a gene: 9. Germline V CDR1 and CDR2: ENHRY, SYGVKD. CDR3 sequence reads: CAINDPAGDTDTQYF. CDR3 DNA: TGTGCCATCAATGACCCGGCGGGGGACACAGATACGCAGTATTTT.

This chain joins TRBV9 and TRBJ2-1; D assignment may be TRBD1 or TRBD2 (5 bases each). Germline CDR1 SGDLS, CDR2 YYNGEE. Trimming shortened V by 3 bases and J by 5 bases, and 12 bases separated the two germline ends. CDR3 length: 14 amino acids. The CDR3 sequence: CASSDGAVHNEQFF. In DNA, the CDR3 is TGTGCCAGCAGCGACGGGGCAGTCCACAATGAGCAGTTCTTC.

The chain links TRBV2 to TRBJ2-7; unclear D gene. CDR1 is SNHLY, CDR2 FYNNEI, per germline. The CDR3 totals 12 residues. V was clipped by 5 bases and J by 4 bases, with 9 bases between them. The chain's CDR3 is CASSNLLYEQYF. The CDR3, as DNA: TGTGCCAGCAGTAATCTTTTATACGAGCAGTACTTC.

This chain connects TRBV28 to TRBJ2-1, with 10 bases identical to TRBD2. With 3 bases clipped from V and 5 bases from J, the junction kept 4 bases outside the gene matches. Germline CDR1 reads MDHEN; CDR2 reads SYDVKM. This CDR3 contains 15 residues. The CDR3 protein is CASSFPLAGNNEQFF. The CDR3 nucleotides are TGTGCCAGCAGTTTCCCACTAGCGGGGAACAATGAGCAGTTCTTC.

This rearrangement joins TRBV4-2 to TRBJ2-7; D not certain. Per germline, CDR1 LGHNA and CDR2 YNFKEQ. This CDR3 has 14 amino acids. Between the trimmed V and J ends, which lost 1 base and 3 bases, there was a span of 10 bases. As DNA, the CDR3 is TGTGCCAGCAGCCAAGTTAGTGAAAACTACGAGCAGTACTTC. As protein: CASSQVSENYEQYF.

This sequence joins TRBV9 and TRBJ2-7; TRBD1 agrees at 9 bases. Trimming removed 4 bases from V and 4 bases from J; junction bases left unmatched: 9. Germline CDR1 SGDLS, CDR2 YYNGEE. The CDR3 sequence is 15 residues long. CDR3 sequence reads: CASSIGQGKTYEQYF. The CDR3 DNA sequence: TGTGCCAGCAGCATCGGACAGGGGAAGACGTACGAGCAGTACTTC.

The rearrangement joins TRBV28 to TRBJ1-4; TRBD1 aligns across 7 bases. The CDR3 is 17 amino acids. Germline V gene lookup returns CDR1 MDHEN and CDR2 SYDVKM. The trim removed 3 bases at V and 7 bases at J, leaving 14 bases unmatched. The CDR3 DNA is TGTGCCAGCAGTTTTGCCCCCGACAGGGTAGAGGTTGAAAAACTGTTTTTT. It specifies CASSFAPDRVEVEKLFF.

This clone was detected only once. The chain couples TRBV9 to TRBJ2-2, with D maybe TRBD2 (6 bases). Trimming removed 3 bases at V and 0 bases at J, with 18 bases between. Germline V gene lookup returns CDR1 SGDLS and CDR2 YYNGEE. The CDR3 totals 18 residues. The CDR3, as DNA: TGTGCCAGCAGCGCCCGGGACTTTGGCGCTTCGAACACCGGGGAGCTGTTTTTT. Its translation: CASSARDFGASNTGELFF.

The gene calls are TRBV7-8 and TRBJ2-7; 10 bases agree with TRBD2. Germline CDR1 reads SGHVS; CDR2 reads FQNEAQ. The CDR3 spans 17 residues. Germline trimming cut 2 bases from V and 4 bases from J; bases unmatched to any gene: 11. The DNA of the CDR3 is TGTGCCAGCAGCTTATTGCAGGCTAGCGGGAGTGTTTACGAGCAGTACTTC. It is translated as CASSLLQASGSVYEQYF.

This clone appeared a single time. This chain uses TRBV5-8 with TRBJ2-3; 10 bases map to TRBD1. Germline CDR1 and CDR2: SGHTS and YDEGEE. The V gene end was trimmed by 4 bases and the J gene end by 4 bases; junction bases not matched to a gene: 6. The CDR3 is 15 residues long. In DNA form, the CDR3 reads TGTGCCAGCAGCCCCATAGGGACAGGGGCAGATACGCAGTATTTT. It codes for CASSPIGTGADTQYF.

V gene TRBV6-5 combines with J gene TRBJ1-1; D is perhaps TRBD1 (5 bases). The CDR3 covers 14 residues. Trimming stripped 2 bases from V and 0 bases from J, with 7 bases between. Per the germline V gene, CDR1 is MNHEY and CDR2 is SVGAGI. The CDR3 loop reads CASSYEGVNTEAFF. CDR3 sequence (DNA): TGTGCCAGCAGTTACGAAGGGGTGAACACTGAAGCTTTCTTT.

The J gene is TRBJ2-1, the V gene TRBV21-1. TRBV21-1 is marked as a pseudogene. This CDR3 is 15 amino acids long. The DNA of the CDR3 is TGTGCCAGCAGCGGACGGACCAGCCACGGGAATGAGCAGTTCTTC. It yields the protein CASSGRTSHGNEQFF.

This chain connects TRBV10-1 to TRBJ2-2, with 7 bases lining up with TRBD1. J gave up 6 bases and V 6 bases, and 10 bases lay outside the gene matches. The CDR3 spans 15 residues. Germline CDR1 WNHNN, CDR2 SYGVQD (reference sequence). CDR3 coding DNA: TGCGCCAGCAGCCCGACAGGGAATCTCGCCGGGGAGCTGTTTTTT. This codes for CASSPTGNLAGELFF.

This clone came up once. The sample contains more than one DNA sequence encoding this CDR3. This sequence joins TRBV7-9 and TRBJ2-5; the D is unclear. Between the trimmed V and J ends, which lost 0 bases and 5 bases, there was a span of 4 bases. The length of the CDR3 is 12 residues. CDR1 and CDR2 from the germline V gene are SEHNR and FQNEAQ (reference sequence). The CDR3 is CASSLAAETQYF. The CDR3 coding sequence is TGTGCCAGCAGCTTAGCTGCCGAGACCCAGTACTTC.

The rearrangement joins TRBV2 to TRBJ2-1, with 9 bases lining up with TRBD1. The CDR3 has 12 amino acids. V lost 9 bases, J lost 6 bases, and 3 bases stayed unmatched. CDR1 SNHLY and CDR2 FYNNEI come from the germline V gene. The DNA for the CDR3 is TGTGCCAGTAGGACAGGGGCCAATGAGCAGTTCTTC. As protein: CASRTGANEQFF.

This clone was seen a single time. The CDR3 spells CASSSDGGAITDTQYF. The CDR3 nucleotides are TGTGCCAGCAGTTCCGACGGGGGGGCCATAACAGATACGCAGTATTTT. J is TRBJ2-3 and V is TRBV28, with 8 bases identical to TRBD2. This CDR3 is 16 amino acids long. Unmatched junction bases numbered 9, after V lost 4 bases and J lost 3 bases. Germline lookup yields CDR1 MDHEN and CDR2 SYDVKM.

The V call is TRBV5-1, the J call TRBJ1-1; D is unresolved. Trimming removed 4 bases from V and 0 bases from J, with 7 bases in between. Germline loops: CDR1 SGHRS, CDR2 YFSETQ. CDR3 length: 13 residues. CDR3 coding DNA: TGCGCCAGCAGCGTTTATATGAACACTGAAGCTTTCTTT. It specifies CASSVYMNTEAFF.

CDR3 in amino acids: CATSPGFYEQYF. CDR3 in DNA: TGTGCCACCAGCCCAGGGTTCTACGAGCAGTACTTC. J is TRBJ2-7 and V is TRBV15; D is perhaps TRBD1 (5 bases). Germline V gene sequence: CDR1 LNHNV, CDR2 YYDKDF (reference sequence). The length of the CDR3 is 12 residues. Trimming shortened V by 5 bases and J by 3 bases, and 8 bases separated the two germline ends. Full variable domain (remainder filled in from reference TRBV15 and TRBJ2-7): DAMVIQNPRYQVTQFGKPVTLSCSQTLNHNVMYWYQQKSSQAPKLLFHYYDKDFNNEADTPDNFQSRRPNTSFCFLDIRSPGLGDTAMYLCATSPGFYEQYFGPGTRLTVT.